Below, 24 T cell receptor beta chains from the same sample are listed, as sequenced in a study of T cell repertoires in cytomegalovirus infection. TCRdb re-called the reads through MiXCR, storing one row per CDR3 protein. Among about 490,000 distinct CDR3 sequences listed, about 17% were seen once. Sequencing was performed on CD8+ T cells from PBMCs. Source of these receptors: a human donor in good health (CMV status not recorded). Some clones in this sample may be carry-over from other donors' samples.

This clonotype was observed at least ten times. This sequence joins TRBV10-3 and TRBJ2-3; D may be TRBD1 or TRBD2 (5 bases each). The CDR3 has 16 amino acids. Germline V gene sequence: CDR1 ENHRY, CDR2 SYGVKD. Trimming cost V 7 bases and J 2 bases, with 19 bases left between them. Here the CDR3 reads CAIILDRDGNTDTQYF. CDR3 sequence (DNA): TGTGCCATCATCCTAGATCGGGACGGAAACACAGATACGCAGTATTTT.

The sample holds many counts of this clonotype. The CDR3 DNA reads as TGTGCCAGCAGTTCCAGCCTGAAGGGGTCCATTAACTATGGCTACACCTTC. Protein sequence: CASSSSLKGSINYGYTF. The chain employs TRBV12-3 or TRBV12-4 and TRBJ1-2, with D possibly TRBD1 on 5 matching bases. The germline V and J ends were trimmed by 4 bases and 1 base, with 19 bases remaining between them. CDR3 length: 17 residues.

This clonotype was observed a handful of times. The chain carries TRBV19 and TRBJ1-5; D is undetermined. Germline values: CDR1 LNHDA, CDR2 SQIVND (reference sequence). V lost 4 bases to trimming and J lost 1 base, with 8 bases between them. The CDR3 is 14 amino acids. The DNA of the CDR3 is TGTGCCAGTAGTACCGTGGACAGCAATCAGCCCCAGCATTTT. As protein: CASSTVDSNQPQHF.

This chain connects TRBV11-2 to TRBJ2-3, with D hard to call. CDR1 is SGHAT, CDR2 FQNNGV, per germline. V gave up 2 bases and J gave up 5 bases, with 5 bases separating them. The CDR3 extends over 12 amino acids. CDR3 nucleotide sequence: TGTGCCAGCAGCTTAAATGGAGATACGCAGTATTTT. Protein: CASSLNGDTQYF.

This clonotype occurred many times. DNA for the CDR3: TGTGCCAGCAGCCCAGGGGGGTATGGCTACACCTTC. It translates to CASSPGGYGYTF. The V gene is TRBV27, the J gene TRBJ1-2; 7 bases agree with TRBD1. This CDR3 is 12 amino acids long. Trimming removed 6 bases from V and 5 bases from J; junction bases left unmatched: 3. Germline CDR1 reads MNHEY; CDR2 reads SMNVEV (reference sequence).

In this sample, this clonotype turned up a few times. The chain combines TRBV5-8 with TRBJ2-7; 8 bases agree with TRBD2. The J segment lost 2 bases and the V segment lost 4 bases, leaving 8 bases of the junction unmatched. The CDR3 consists of 15 residues. Germline CDR1 and CDR2: SGHTS and YDEGEE. The CDR3: CASSTRTSFPYEQYF. The CDR3 DNA follows: TGTGCCAGCAGCACCCGGACTAGCTTCCCCTACGAGCAGTACTTC.

This clonotype was seen many times. The rearrangement links TRBV5-6 to TRBJ1-1, with D perhaps matching TRBD1 (5 bases). The CDR3 loop spans 15 amino acids. The V gene's germline CDR1 is SGHDT and CDR2 YYEEEE. V was cut by 0 bases and J by 4 bases, with 13 bases left in between. The CDR3 reads CASSLEWGGFTEAFF. As DNA, the CDR3 is TGTGCCAGCAGCTTGGAATGGGGGGGGTTCACTGAAGCTTTCTTT.

Ten or more counts support this clonotype. This chain links TRBV6-7 with TRBJ2-3, with 7 positions matching TRBD1. TRBV6-7 is placed among ORFs of uncertain function. CDR3 length equals 12 residues. Trimming at V came to 6 bases and at J to 7 bases, leaving 4 bases not matched to a gene. The chain's CDR3 is CASRLQGNTQYF. The CDR3, as DNA: TGTGCCAGCAGACTACAGGGGAATACGCAGTATTTT.

The chain couples TRBV2 to TRBJ2-7, with 11 bases identical to TRBD2. CDR1 is SNHLY and CDR2 is FYNNEI in the germline V gene. The V segment lost 4 bases and the J segment 2 bases; nucleotides outside the gene matches: 7. The CDR3 has 16 residues. DNA of the CDR3: TGTGCCAGCAGTGTACTAGCGGGGGACAATCCCTACGAGCAGTACTTC. The encoded protein is CASSVLAGDNPYEQYF.

The chain has TRBV4-1 and TRBJ1-1, with D perhaps TRBD1 (6 bases). V dropped 5 bases and J dropped 0 bases, with 13 bases sitting between them. The CDR3 is made up of 15 amino acids. Germline CDR1 reads MGHRA; CDR2 reads YSYEKL. CDR3 loop: CASSLTDRLNTEAFF. CDR3 coding DNA: TGCGCCAGCAGCTTGACGGACAGATTGAACACTGAAGCTTTCTTT.

About this clonotype: A read error may be the cause here, since a much bigger clone is one base away. V is TRBV11-2 and J is TRBJ1-2, with a possible D match to TRBD1 (6 bases). V lost 7 bases and J lost 8, with 23 bases in between. The CDR3 loop spans 15 amino acids. The V gene's germline CDR1 is SGHAT and CDR2 FQNNGV. The CDR3 nucleotides read TGTGCCAGCAACCCCCTCAGCGGGGGCGCCTACGGCTACACCTTC. It translates to CASNPLSGGAYGYTF.

This clonotype was found a few times. The chain links TRBV6-1 to TRBJ2-7; 8 nucleotides align to TRBD2. The CDR3 loop spans 16 amino acids. Germline CDR1 and CDR2: MNHNS and SASEGT. The V and J ends lost 2 bases and 3 bases, in that order; junction bases with no gene match: 9. CDR3 loop: CASSEPEIAGFYEQYF. The CDR3, as DNA: TGTGCCAGCAGTGAACCGGAGATAGCGGGATTCTACGAGCAGTACTTC.

The J gene is TRBJ1-1, the V gene TRBV9, with TRBD1 as a possible D gene (6 bases). Germline CDR1 is SGDLS and CDR2 is YYNGEE. There are 16 residues in the CDR3. The germline V and J ends were trimmed by 3 bases and 4 bases, with 19 bases remaining between them. The CDR3 nucleotides read TGTGCCAGCAGCGAGAGAGGGGGACGGGGGAGCACTGAAGCTTTCTTT. This codes for CASSERGGRGSTEAFF. The whole variable domain, remainder taken from reference TRBV9 and TRBJ1-1, is DSGVTQTPKHLITATGQRVTLRCSPRSGDLSVYWYQQSLDQGLQFLIQYYNGEERAKGNILERFSAQQFPDLHSELNLSSLELGDSALYFCASSERGGRGSTEAFFGQGTRLTVV.

Note on this clonotype: A read error may explain this, as a much larger clone is one base away. The V and J genes are TRBV5-4 and TRBJ2-1; maybe TRBD2 (6 bases). The CDR3 loop spans 13 amino acids. The V gene's germline CDR1 is SGHNT and CDR2 YYREEE (reference sequence). The CDR3 reads CASTGESDNVQFF. CDR3 coding DNA: TGTGCCAGCACGGGGGAAAGTGACAATGTGCAGTTCTTC.

V is TRBV5-1 and J is TRBJ2-2; D assignment may be TRBD1 or TRBD2 (7 bases each). Between the trimmed V and J ends, which lost 4 bases and 3 bases, there was a span of 13 bases. The CDR3 length is 15 residues. Germline V CDR1 and CDR2: SGHRS, YFSETQ. In DNA form, the CDR3 reads TGCGCCAGCAGCCCGACAGGGAGGGACACCGGGGAGCTGTTTTTT. Translation gives CASSPTGRDTGELFF. The full variable domain, rest sourced from reference TRBV5-1 and TRBJ2-2, is KAGVTQTPRYLIKTRGQQVTLSCSPISGHRSVSWYQQTPGQGLQFLFEYFSETQRNKGNFPGRFSGRQFSNSRSEMNVSTLELGDSALYLCASSPTGRDTGELFFGEGSRLTVL.

This clonotype was observed a handful of times. The chain links TRBV5-4 to TRBJ2-7; D is perhaps TRBD2 (6 bases). V was pared by 4 bases and J by 0 bases, with 20 bases between. Germline V gene sequence: CDR1 SGHNT, CDR2 YYREEE (reference sequence). CDR3 length: 17 amino acids. Here the CDR3 DNA reads TGTGCCAGCAGCAATTCTTTTAGCGGTTTAAGCTCCTACGAGCAGTACTTC. It encodes CASSNSFSGLSSYEQYF.

On this clonotype itself: Because it lacks the conserved phenylalanine or tryptophan at the end, this CDR3 is likely a read error. V is TRBV27 and J is TRBJ2-7; D is uncertain. Trimming took off 3 bases at V and 0 bases at J, with 9 bases between the two ends. The CDR3 loop spans 14 amino acids. The germline V gene encodes CDR1 MNHEY and CDR2 SMNVEV (reference sequence). The CDR3 DNA follows: TGTGCCAGCAGTTTTCTCGGTCCCTCCTACGAGCAGTACTTA. It translates to CASSFLGPSYEQYL.

The rearrangement joins TRBV27 to TRBJ1-1, with D tentatively TRBD1 (6 bases). V was cut by 6 bases and J by 3 bases, with 23 bases left in between. CDR3 length: 17 amino acids. Germline values: CDR1 MNHEY, CDR2 SMNVEV (reference sequence). In DNA form, the CDR3 reads TGTGCCAGCAGGCAGGGGTCCGGACAGAGATCGGACACTGAAGCTTTCTTT. Amino acids: CASRQGSGQRSDTEAFF.

This clonotype appeared a few times. The V and J genes are TRBV6-5 and TRBJ1-2; tentative D call: TRBD1 (6 bases). This CDR3 is 13 amino acids long. Germline loops: CDR1 MNHEY, CDR2 SVGAGI. The V gene lost 5 bases and the J gene lost 3 bases, with 10 bases spanning the gap. The CDR3 nucleotides read TGTGCCAGCAGTCCCGGACAGCACTATGGCTACACCTTC. Amino acids: CASSPGQHYGYTF.

Note on this clonotype: Since a much larger clone is just one base distant, this may be a read error. The chain is built from TRBV27 and TRBJ2-1; 7 bases fit TRBD2. V shed 5 bases and J 9 bases; nucleotides not matched to a gene: 10. CDR1 is MNHEY and CDR2 is SMNVEV in the germline V gene (reference sequence). The CDR3 totals 14 residues. The CDR3 sequence: CASSPGLSGVEQFF. The DNA for the CDR3 is TGTGCCAGCAGTCCGGGACTATCGGGAGTTGAGCAGTTCTTC.

This clonotype was recorded a few times. V usage is TRBV9 and J usage is TRBJ2-1; 8 bases line up with TRBD2. Unmatched junction bases numbered 5, after V lost 0 bases and J lost 3 bases. The V gene's germline CDR1 is SGDLS and CDR2 YYNGEE. The CDR3 has 16 residues. This CDR3 reads CASSVVGAGDYNEQFF. The CDR3 nucleotides are TGTGCCAGCAGCGTAGTAGGAGCGGGAGACTACAATGAGCAGTTCTTC. The variable domain in full, completed from reference TRBV9 and TRBJ2-1, reads DSGVTQTPKHLITATGQRVTLRCSPRSGDLSVYWYQQSLDQGLQFLIQYYNGEERAKGNILERFSAQQFPDLHSELNLSSLELGDSALYFCASSVVGAGDYNEQFFGPGTRLTVL.

This clonotype was detected ten times or more. V and J are TRBV10-3 and TRBJ2-6, with TRBD1 matching 9 bases. The CDR3 runs 14 residues. The germline V gene has CDR1 ENHRY and CDR2 SYGVKD. J gave up 4 bases and V 8 bases, and 3 bases lay outside the gene matches. CDR3: CAIGDRVGANVLTF. The CDR3 nucleotides are TGTGCCATCGGGGACAGGGTCGGGGCCAACGTCCTGACTTTC.

V and J are TRBV5-4 and TRBJ1-1; possibly TRBD1 for D (5 bases). The CDR3 runs to 11 residues. V was cut by 8 bases and J by 1 base, with 6 bases left in between. Germline V CDR1 and CDR2: SGHNT, YYREEE (reference sequence). The CDR3 region is CASQGNTEAFF. The CDR3 DNA is TGTGCCAGTCAGGGGAACACTGAAGCTTTCTTT. Drawing the rest from reference TRBV5-4 and TRBJ1-1, the complete variable domain is ETGVTQSPTHLIKTRGQQVTLRCSSQSGHNTVSWYQQALGQGPQFIFQYYREEENGRGNFPPRFSGLQFPNYSSELNVNALELDDSALYLCASQGNTEAFFGQGTRLTVV.

This clonotype was seen more than once but under ten times. The J gene is TRBJ2-7, the V gene TRBV14; D may be TRBD1 (6 bases). V was trimmed by 1 base and J by 0 bases, leaving 13 bases between them. The CDR3 has 16 amino acids. Germline lookup yields CDR1 SGHDN and CDR2 FVKESK. The CDR3 is CASSQAGTLSSYEQYF. DNA for the CDR3: TGTGCCAGCAGCCAAGCTGGGACATTAAGCTCCTACGAGCAGTACTTC. The whole variable domain, filled in from reference TRBV14 and TRBJ2-7, reads EAGVTQFPSHSVIEKGQTVTLRCDPISGHDNLYWYRRVMGKEIKFLLHFVKESKQDESGMPNNRFLAERTGGTYSTLKVQPAELEDSGVYFCASSQAGTLSSYEQYFGPGTRLTVT.